This is a list of T cell receptor beta chains from one sample in a study of neurological immune-mediated disorders. One entry per CDR3 protein, called by TCRdb with MiXCR from the 5' RACE reads. The sample lists about 41,000 distinct CDR3 sequences; 14% were seen once. The sequenced sample consisted of CD4+ T cells from blood. The source is a woman in her sixties or seventies with HTLV-1-associated myelopathy (HAM/TSP). CDR3s include the opening cysteine and the closing phenylalanine or tryptophan. The D gene is left open where the match is weak. The size entry is marked missing in some rows and otherwise reads once, few, many or a size class.

TRBV18	TRBD1	TRBJ1-2	-	TGTGCCAGCTCCGCCGGGACAGGGGGGCATGGCTACACCTTC	CASSAGTGGHGYTF
TRBV11-2	-	TRBJ1-5	many	TGTGCCAGCAGCTTATTTAATAGACAGCCCCAGCATTTT	CASSLFNRQPQHF
TRBV12-3/TRBV12-4	-	TRBJ1-3	many	TGTGCCAGCAGTTTAGGGTTTGCGGCTGGAAACACCATATATTTT	CASSLGFAAGNTIYF
TRBV9	-	TRBJ2-3	-	TGTGCCAGCAGCACGGGAACCACAGATACGCAGTATTTT	CASSTGTTDTQYF
TRBV20-1	-	TRBJ2-1	many	TGCAGTGCTAGAAAAGGCTTAGGGAGCTCCTACAATGAGCAGTTCTTC	CSARKGLGSSYNEQFF
TRBV3-1	-	TRBJ2-3	many	TGTGCCAGCAGCCAAGATCCAGGAGATACGCAGTATTTT	CASSQDPGDTQYF
TRBV20-1	TRBD1	TRBJ1-1	many	TGCAGTGCTTGGGACAGGGGGCTCACTGAAGCTTTCTTT	CSAWDRGLTEAFF
TRBV5-1	-	TRBJ1-1	many	TGCGCCAGCAGCTTGGATAGGCGAAGCACTGAAGCTTTCTTT	CASSLDRRSTEAFF
TRBV5-1	TRBD1	TRBJ1-4	many	TGCGCCAGCAGCTTCGGACAGGGTGGTGAAAAACTGTTTTTT	CASSFGQGGEKLFF
TRBV20-1	-	TRBJ2-3	medium-sized	TGCAGTGCTAGATGGGATACGCAGTATTTT	CSARWDTQYF
TRBV20-1	-	TRBJ1-2	many	TGCAGTGCTAGACCTATCTCGGGGGGCTACACCTTC	CSARPISGGYTF
TRBV20-1	TRBD1	TRBJ1-5	medium-sized	TGCAGTGCGAGAATCGGAGGACAGGCAACTCAGCCCCAGCATTTT	CSARIGGQATQPQHF
TRBV29-1	TRBD1	TRBJ1-1	many	TGCAGCGCCCCGGGACAGGGTCCCCAAAGGCCGGCTTTCTTT	CSAPGQGPQRPAFF
TRBV10-3	TRBD1	TRBJ1-1	many	TGTGCCACGGGACAGGGGCGGAACACTGAAGCTTTCTTT	CATGQGRNTEAFF
TRBV20-1	-	TRBJ2-1	many	TGCAGTGCTAGTCAGGACAACTACAATGAGCAGTTCTTC	CSASQDNYNEQFF
TRBV5-1	-	TRBJ1-1	many	TGCGCCAGCACCCCCGACCAGGGGACTGAAGCTTTCTTT	CASTPDQGTEAFF
TRBV5-1	TRBD2	TRBJ2-7	many	TGCGCCAGCAGCTTGGCCACTAGCGGGGGGCTGTACGAGCAGTACTTC	CASSLATSGGLYEQYF
TRBV5-1	-	TRBJ2-3	-	TGTGCCAACAGCCCGGGACTCCCCGGAGATACGCAGTATTTT	CANSPGLPGDTQYF
TRBV2	-	TRBJ1-4	many	TGTGCCAGCAAACATGAAAAACTGTTTTTT	CASKHEKLFF
TRBV5-1	-	TRBJ1-4	many	TGCGCCAGCAGACCGGAACGAAGAACAGAAAAACTGTTTTTT	CASRPERRTEKLFF
TRBV5-1	TRBD2	TRBJ2-7	many	TGCGCCAGCAGCTTGGGCGGGGGAGGATACGAGCAGTACTTC	CASSLGGGGYEQYF
TRBV5-4	-	TRBJ2-3	few	TGTGCCAGCAGCTTGTCAGGGATGGGCACAGATACGCAGTATTTT	CASSLSGMGTDTQYF
TRBV29-1	-	TRBJ1-2	many	TGCAGCGTTCAGGCAGGCCAAGGGGGCTATGGCTACACCTTC	CSVQAGQGGYGYTF
TRBV29-1	TRBD1	TRBJ2-3	many	TGCAGCGCAAGGACAGGGTCGATGTATGATACGCAGTATTTT	CSARTGSMYDTQYF
TRBV6-5	TRBD2	TRBJ2-1	many	TGTGCCAGCAGCGGACTAGCGGGAACCAATGAGCAGTTCTTC	CASSGLAGTNEQFF
TRBV7-9	-	TRBJ2-3	many	TGTGCCAGCAGCCACCGGGTTAGCACAGATACGCAGTATTTT	CASSHRVSTDTQYF
TRBV6-5	-	TRBJ1-2	many	TGTGCCAGCAGTTTGGGAGGGAGATATGGCTACACCTTC	CASSLGGRYGYTF
TRBV20-1	TRBD1	TRBJ2-7	many	TGCAGTGCTAGGCCATCGGGGACAGGGCTTATCTCCTACGAGCAGTACTTC	CSARPSGTGLISYEQYF
TRBV19	-	TRBJ1-2	many	TGTGCCACCTCCAAAGGGGCAGCGGTGGGCTACACCTTC	CATSKGAAVGYTF
TRBV7-2	-	TRBJ1-5	many	TGTGCCAGCAGCCCAGGGGTTGGTCAGCCCCAGCATTTT	CASSPGVGQPQHF
TRBV7-8	-	TRBJ2-7	many	TGTGCCAGCAGCTTAAATAGTGGAGGGTTCTACGAGCAGTACTTC	CASSLNSGGFYEQYF
TRBV5-1	TRBD1	TRBJ1-1	many	TGCGCCAGCAGTTTCAGGGGGGGGCTCACTGAAGCTTTCTTT	CASSFRGGLTEAFF
TRBV5-1	-	TRBJ1-3	many	TGCGCCAGCAGCTTGGTGAGCGCTGGAAACACCATATATTTT	CASSLVSAGNTIYF
TRBV5-5	-	TRBJ2-3	-	TGTGCCAGCAGCCCTTGGGGCACAGATACGCAGTATTTT	CASSPWGTDTQYF
TRBV27	-	TRBJ1-5	many	TGTGCCAGTCCCCCGGCGGGGGACAATCAGCCCCAGCATTTT	CASPPAGDNQPQHF
TRBV12-3/TRBV12-4	-	TRBJ2-7	many	TGTGCCAGCAGTGCACCCTATGAAGAGCAGTACTTC	CASSAPYEEQYF
TRBV20-1	-	TRBJ1-1	many	TGCAGTGCTAGCCACCCACCTATTGGGACCGATAGGACTGAAGCTTTCTTT	CSASHPPIGTDRTEAFF
TRBV7-2	TRBD2	TRBJ2-3	many	TGTGCCAGCAGCTCACGGGGGGGCTGGATGTTGTTGCAGTATTTT	CASSSRGGWMLLQYF
TRBV7-2	-	TRBJ1-1	many	TGTGCCAGCAGCTCGCCCCTTCGGGGCATGAACACTGAAGCTTTCTTT	CASSSPLRGMNTEAFF
TRBV30	-	TRBJ1-5	few	TGTGCCTGGAGTTTACAGCTAGGGGATCAGCCCCAGCATTTT	CAWSLQLGDQPQHF
TRBV5-1	-	TRBJ1-2	many	TGCGCCAGCAGACTGAACGGATACTATGGCTACACCTTC	CASRLNGYYGYTF
TRBV2	-	TRBJ1-1	-	TGTGCCAGCAATCCCACCCTCCAGGGAGGCACTGAAGCTTTCTTT	CASNPTLQGGTEAFF
TRBV20-1	-	TRBJ1-2	many	TGCAGTGCTAGAGATGGTCCCGGGCCCTATGGCTACACCTTC	CSARDGPGPYGYTF
TRBV12-3/TRBV12-4	-	TRBJ1-1	many	TGTGCCAGCAGTTTAGGACAGTCGGGGACTGAAGCTTTCTTT	CASSLGQSGTEAFF
TRBV5-1	-	TRBJ1-3	many	TGCGCCAGCAGCTTGGACAGGAGCTCTGGAAACACCATATATTTT	CASSLDRSSGNTIYF
TRBV20-1	-	TRBJ2-5	medium-sized	TGCAGTGCCTCGGGGGCTGGGGAGACCCAGTACTTC	CSASGAGETQYF
TRBV2	TRBD1	TRBJ2-1	many	TGTGCCAGCAGTGAAGCGAAACGGACAGGGCATTTAGGGCAGTTCTTC	CASSEAKRTGHLGQFF
TRBV20-1	-	TRBJ2-7	many	TGCAGTGCTAGAAGAGGGGGATACTACGAGCAGTACTTC	CSARRGGYYEQYF
TRBV6-1	TRBD1	TRBJ2-1	many	TGTGCCAGCAGTGCAGACAGGGCAGCCTACAATGAGCAGTTCTTC	CASSADRAAYNEQFF
TRBV3-1	-	TRBJ2-2	many	TGTGCCAGCAGCCAAGATGGGCTTAACACCGGGGAGCTGTTTTTT	CASSQDGLNTGELFF